This TCR beta chain was documented in a study of blood T cell repertoires in COVID-19. About the study: Collection of acute and convalescent COVID-19 samples took place in the United States, Italy and Spain.

In the original analysis: Reference gene primers were amplified, and this amplification served to estimate nucleated cell counts. Clones were sequenced by immunoSEQ multiplex PCR, and TCRdb holds only the in-frame ones, with some missing. Clone size and V and J calls were adopted from that table, with D and trimming inferred from the DNA. The sample yields 200,000 to 250,000 clones, 80% to 90% seen once. The germline gives CDR1 LGHDT, CDR2 YNNKEL (reference sequence). The CDR3 is made up of 14 amino acids. Trimming at V came to 2 bases and at J to 7 bases, leaving 4 bases not matched to a gene. Participants, 18 to 89 years old, spanned more than 20 US areas. Participants had their cohort set by participant-reported clinical history.

Material: PBMCs or T cells enriched from blood (not recorded which). V is TRBV3-1 (or the pseudogene TRBV3-2) and J is TRBJ2-1, with 8 nucleotides matching TRBD2. This TCR was sampled from a woman aged 40 to 55 with acute COVID-19. The CDR3 loop reads CASSQFTSGNEQFF. CDR3 sequence (DNA): TGTGCCAGCAGCCAATTCACTAGCGGAAATGAGCAGTTCTTC.